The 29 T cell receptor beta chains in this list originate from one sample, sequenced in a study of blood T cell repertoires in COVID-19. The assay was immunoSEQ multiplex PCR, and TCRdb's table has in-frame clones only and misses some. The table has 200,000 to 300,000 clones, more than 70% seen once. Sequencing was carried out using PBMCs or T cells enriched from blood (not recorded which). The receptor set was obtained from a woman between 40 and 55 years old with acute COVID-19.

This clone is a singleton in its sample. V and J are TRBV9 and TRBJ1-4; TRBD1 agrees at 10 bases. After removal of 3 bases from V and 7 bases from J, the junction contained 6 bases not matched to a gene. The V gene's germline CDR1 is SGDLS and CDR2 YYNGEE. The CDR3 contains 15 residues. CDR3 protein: CASSDRTGGFEKLFF. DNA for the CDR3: TGTGCCAGCAGCGACCGGACAGGGGGATTTGAAAAACTGTTTTTT.

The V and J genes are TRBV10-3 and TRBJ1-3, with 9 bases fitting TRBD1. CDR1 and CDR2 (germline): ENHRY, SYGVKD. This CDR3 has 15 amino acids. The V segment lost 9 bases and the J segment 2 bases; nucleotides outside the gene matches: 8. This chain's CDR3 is CAIRPGQGAGNTIYF. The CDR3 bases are TGTGCCATTCGACCGGGACAGGGTGCTGGAAACACCATATATTTT.

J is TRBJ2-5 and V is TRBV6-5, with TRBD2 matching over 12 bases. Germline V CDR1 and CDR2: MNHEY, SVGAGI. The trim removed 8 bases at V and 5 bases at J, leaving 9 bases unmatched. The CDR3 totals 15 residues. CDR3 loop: CASSLTSGSYETQYF. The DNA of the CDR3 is TGTGCCAGCTCCCTGACTAGCGGGAGTTATGAGACCCAGTACTTC.

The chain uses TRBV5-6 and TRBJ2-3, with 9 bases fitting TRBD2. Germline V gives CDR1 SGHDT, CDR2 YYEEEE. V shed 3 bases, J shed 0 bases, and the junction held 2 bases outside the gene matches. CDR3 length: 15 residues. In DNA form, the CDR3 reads TGTGCCAGCAGCTCGGGACTAGCTAGCACAGATACGCAGTATTTT. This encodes CASSSGLASTDTQYF.

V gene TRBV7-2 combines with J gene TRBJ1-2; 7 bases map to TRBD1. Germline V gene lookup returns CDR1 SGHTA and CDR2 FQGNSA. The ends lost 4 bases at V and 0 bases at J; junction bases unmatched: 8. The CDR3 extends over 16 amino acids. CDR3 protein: CASSSQGGITNYGYTF. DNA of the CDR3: TGTGCCAGCAGCTCCCAGGGGGGAATTACTAACTATGGCTACACCTTC.

CDR3: CASSSYTGDTGELFF. DNA for the CDR3: TGTGCCAGCAGCTCCTATACAGGGGACACCGGGGAGCTGTTTTTT. V gene TRBV7-9 combines with J gene TRBJ2-2; 7 bases fit TRBD1. The CDR3 contains 15 residues. CDR1 and CDR2 from the germline V gene are SEHNR and FQNEAQ (reference sequence). J gave up 3 bases and V 4 bases, and 5 bases lay outside the gene matches.

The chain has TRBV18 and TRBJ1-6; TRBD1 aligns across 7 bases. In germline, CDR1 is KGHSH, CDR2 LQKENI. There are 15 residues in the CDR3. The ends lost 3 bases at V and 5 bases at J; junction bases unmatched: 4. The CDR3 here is CASSPDRRDNSPLHF. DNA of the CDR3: TGTGCCAGCTCACCGGACAGGCGTGATAATTCACCCCTCCACTTT.

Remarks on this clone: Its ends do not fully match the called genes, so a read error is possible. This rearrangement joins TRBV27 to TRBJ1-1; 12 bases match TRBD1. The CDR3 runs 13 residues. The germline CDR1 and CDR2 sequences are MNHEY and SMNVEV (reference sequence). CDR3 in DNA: TGTGCCAGCAGTTTATCGACGGGACAGGGGGCTCTCTTT. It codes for CASSLSTGQGALF.

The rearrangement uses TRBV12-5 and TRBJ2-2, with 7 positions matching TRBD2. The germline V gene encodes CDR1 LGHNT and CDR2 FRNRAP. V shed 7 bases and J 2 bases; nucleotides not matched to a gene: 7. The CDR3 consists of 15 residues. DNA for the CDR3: TGTGCTAGTGTGTGGGAGGGCTTAAACACCGGGGAGCTGTTTTTT. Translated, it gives CASVWEGLNTGELFF.

In DNA, the CDR3 is TGTGCCAGCAACACCAAGGGACAGGCAGAGACCCAGTACTTC. It translates to CASNTKGQAETQYF. J is TRBJ2-5 and V is TRBV11-3; 8 bases are a match to TRBD1. J lost 4 bases, V lost 7 bases, and 8 bases had no gene match. Per germline, CDR1 SGHNT and CDR2 YENEEA. CDR3 length equals 14 residues. The full variable domain, with the rest looked up from reference TRBV11-3 and TRBJ2-5, is EAGVVQSPRYKIIEKKQPVAFWCNPISGHNTLYWYLQNLGQGPELLIRYENEEAVDDSQLPKDRFSAERLKGVDSTLKIQPAELGDSAVYLCASNTKGQAETQYFGPGTRLLVL.

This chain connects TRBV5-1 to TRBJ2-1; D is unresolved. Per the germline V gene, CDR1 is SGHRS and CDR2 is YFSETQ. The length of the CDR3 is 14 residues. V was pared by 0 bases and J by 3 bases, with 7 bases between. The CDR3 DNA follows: TGCGCCAGCAGCTTGGTTACTCTCTACAATGAGCAGTTCTTC. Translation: CASSLVTLYNEQFF.

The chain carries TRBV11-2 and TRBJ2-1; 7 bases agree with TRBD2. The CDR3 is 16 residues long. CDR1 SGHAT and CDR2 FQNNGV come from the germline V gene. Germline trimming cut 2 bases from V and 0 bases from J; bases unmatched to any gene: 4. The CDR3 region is CASSLIAGPSYNEQFF. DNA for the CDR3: TGTGCCAGCAGCTTAATAGCGGGTCCCTCCTACAATGAGCAGTTCTTC. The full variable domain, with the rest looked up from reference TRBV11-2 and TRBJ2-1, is EAGVAQSPRYKIIEKRQSVAFWCNPISGHATLYWYQQILGQGPKLLIQFQNNGVVDDSQLPKDRFSAERLKGVDSTLKIQPAKLEDSAVYLCASSLIAGPSYNEQFFGPGTRLTVL.

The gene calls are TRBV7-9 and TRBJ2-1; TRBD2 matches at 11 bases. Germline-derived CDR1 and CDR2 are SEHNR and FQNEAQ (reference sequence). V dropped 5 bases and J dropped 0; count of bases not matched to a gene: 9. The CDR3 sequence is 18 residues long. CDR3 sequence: CASSRYSGLAASYNEQFF. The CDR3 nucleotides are TGTGCCAGCAGCCGGTATTCGGGACTAGCGGCCTCCTACAATGAGCAGTTCTTC. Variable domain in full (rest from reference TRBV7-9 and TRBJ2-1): DTGVSQNPRHKITKRGQNVTFRCDPISEHNRLYWYRQTLGQGPEFLTYFQNEAQLEKSRLLSDRFSAERPKGSFSTLEIQRTEQGDSAMYLCASSRYSGLAASYNEQFFGPGTRLTVL.

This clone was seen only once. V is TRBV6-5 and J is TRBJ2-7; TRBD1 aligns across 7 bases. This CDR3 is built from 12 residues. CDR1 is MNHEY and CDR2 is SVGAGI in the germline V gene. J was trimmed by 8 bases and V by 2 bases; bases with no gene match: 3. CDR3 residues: CASSYRGQQQYV. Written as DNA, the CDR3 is TGTGCCAGCAGTTACAGGGGACAGCAGCAGTACGTC.

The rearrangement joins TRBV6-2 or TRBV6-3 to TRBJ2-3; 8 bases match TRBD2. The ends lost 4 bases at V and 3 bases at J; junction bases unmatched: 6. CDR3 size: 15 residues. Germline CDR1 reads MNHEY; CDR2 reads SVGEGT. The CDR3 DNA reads TGTGCCAGCAGTTCTCCCAGCGGGAGAACAGATACGCAGTATTTT. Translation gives CASSSPSGRTDTQYF.

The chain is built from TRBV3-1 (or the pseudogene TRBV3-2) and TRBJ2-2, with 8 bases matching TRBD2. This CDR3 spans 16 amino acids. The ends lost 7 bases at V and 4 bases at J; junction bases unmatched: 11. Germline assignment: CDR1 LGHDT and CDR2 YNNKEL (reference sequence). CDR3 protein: CASIYSGTRGTGELFF. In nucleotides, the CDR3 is TGTGCCAGCATATATTCCGGGACTAGGGGCACCGGGGAGCTGTTTTTT.

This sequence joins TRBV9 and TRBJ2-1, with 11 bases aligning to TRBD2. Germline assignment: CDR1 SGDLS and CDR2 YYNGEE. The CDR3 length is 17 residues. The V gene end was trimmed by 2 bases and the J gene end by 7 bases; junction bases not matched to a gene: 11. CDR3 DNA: TGTGCCAGCAGCGTGAAAGGGCTAGCGGGAGGTGGGAATGAGCAGTTCTTC. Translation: CASSVKGLAGGGNEQFF.

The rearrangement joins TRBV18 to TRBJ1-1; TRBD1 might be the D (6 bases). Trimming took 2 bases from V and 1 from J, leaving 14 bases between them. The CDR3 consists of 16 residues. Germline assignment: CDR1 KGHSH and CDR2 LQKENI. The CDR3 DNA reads TGTGCCAGCTCACCAGCCCAGACAGGATGGAACACTGAAGCTTTCTTT. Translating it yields CASSPAQTGWNTEAFF.

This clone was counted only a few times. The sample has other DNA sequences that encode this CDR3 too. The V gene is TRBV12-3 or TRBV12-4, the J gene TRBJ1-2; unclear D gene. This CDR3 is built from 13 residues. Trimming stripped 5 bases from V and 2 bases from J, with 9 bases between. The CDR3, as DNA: TGTGCCAGCAGTCTGACTGGGAACTATGGCTACACCTTC. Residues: CASSLTGNYGYTF.

The CDR3, as DNA: TGCAGCGTTGATGGGACTAGCGATTACAATGAGCAGTTCTTC. Its translation is CSVDGTSDYNEQFF. This chain uses TRBV29-1 with TRBJ2-1, with TRBD2 matching 10 bases. The germline V gene encodes CDR1 SQVTM and CDR2 ANQGSEA. This CDR3 has 14 residues. After removal of 3 bases from V and 4 bases from J, the junction contained 3 bases not matched to a gene.

The CDR3 is CASSLAPGQTYEQYF. The CDR3 DNA reads TGTGCCAGCAGTTTAGCCCCTGGACAGACCTACGAGCAGTACTTC. The chain has TRBV27 and TRBJ2-7; tentatively, D is TRBD1 (6 bases). The CDR3 extends over 15 amino acids. The germline CDR1 and CDR2 sequences are MNHEY and SMNVEV (reference sequence). V was pared by 2 bases and J by 2 bases, with 13 bases between.

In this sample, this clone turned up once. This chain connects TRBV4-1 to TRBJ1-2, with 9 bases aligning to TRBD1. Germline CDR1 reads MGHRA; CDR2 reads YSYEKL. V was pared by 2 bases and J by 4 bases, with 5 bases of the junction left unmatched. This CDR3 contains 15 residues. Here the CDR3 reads CASSQQWDRVYGYTF. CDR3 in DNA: TGCGCCAGCAGCCAACAGTGGGACAGGGTCTATGGCTACACCTTC.

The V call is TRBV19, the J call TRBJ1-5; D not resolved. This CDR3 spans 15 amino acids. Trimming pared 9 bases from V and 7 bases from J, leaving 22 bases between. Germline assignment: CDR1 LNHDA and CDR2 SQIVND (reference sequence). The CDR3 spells CASAHGSGVGQPQHF. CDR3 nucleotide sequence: TGTGCCAGCGCGCACGGGAGCGGGGTTGGACAGCCCCAGCATTTT.

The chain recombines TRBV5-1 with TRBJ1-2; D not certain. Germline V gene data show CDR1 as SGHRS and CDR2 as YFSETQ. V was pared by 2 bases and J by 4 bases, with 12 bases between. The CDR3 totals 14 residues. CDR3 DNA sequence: TGCGCCAGCAGCTTCGGAGGATTTGGCTATGGCTACACCTTC. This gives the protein CASSFGGFGYGYTF.

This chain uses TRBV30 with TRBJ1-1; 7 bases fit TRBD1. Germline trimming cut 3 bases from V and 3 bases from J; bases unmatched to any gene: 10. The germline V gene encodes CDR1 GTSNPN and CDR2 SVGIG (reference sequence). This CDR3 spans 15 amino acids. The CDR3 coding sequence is TGTGCCTGGAGGTTAACAGGGGCTGAGTACACTGAAGCTTTCTTT. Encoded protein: CAWRLTGAEYTEAFF.

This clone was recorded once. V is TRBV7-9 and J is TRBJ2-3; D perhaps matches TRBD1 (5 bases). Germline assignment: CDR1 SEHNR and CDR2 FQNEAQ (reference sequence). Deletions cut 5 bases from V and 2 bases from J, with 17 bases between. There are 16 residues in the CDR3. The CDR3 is CASSRAKMTDTDTQYF. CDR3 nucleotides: TGTGCCAGCAGCCGAGCGAAAATGACAGACACAGATACGCAGTATTTT.

Written as DNA, the CDR3 is TGTGCCAGCACACTCGCGGGAACCACAGATACGCAGTATTTT. Amino acids: CASTLAGTTDTQYF. The chain uses TRBV27 and TRBJ2-3; tentative D call: TRBD2 (6 bases). The CDR3 runs 14 residues. Germline-derived CDR1 and CDR2 are MNHEY and SMNVEV (reference sequence). Trimming stripped 7 bases from V and 2 bases from J, with 13 bases between.

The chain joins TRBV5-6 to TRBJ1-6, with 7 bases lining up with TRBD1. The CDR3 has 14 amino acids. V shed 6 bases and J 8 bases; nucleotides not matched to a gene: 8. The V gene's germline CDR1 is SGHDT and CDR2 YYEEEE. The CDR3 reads CASIATGLDSPLHF. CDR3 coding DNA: TGTGCCAGCATCGCGACAGGGCTTGATTCACCCCTCCACTTT.

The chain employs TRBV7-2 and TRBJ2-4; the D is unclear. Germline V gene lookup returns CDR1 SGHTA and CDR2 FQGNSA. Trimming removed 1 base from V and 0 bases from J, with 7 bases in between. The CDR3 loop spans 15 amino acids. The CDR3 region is CASSLGSLAKNIQYF. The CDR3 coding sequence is TGTGCCAGCAGCTTAGGCAGTTTAGCCAAAAACATTCAGTACTTC.